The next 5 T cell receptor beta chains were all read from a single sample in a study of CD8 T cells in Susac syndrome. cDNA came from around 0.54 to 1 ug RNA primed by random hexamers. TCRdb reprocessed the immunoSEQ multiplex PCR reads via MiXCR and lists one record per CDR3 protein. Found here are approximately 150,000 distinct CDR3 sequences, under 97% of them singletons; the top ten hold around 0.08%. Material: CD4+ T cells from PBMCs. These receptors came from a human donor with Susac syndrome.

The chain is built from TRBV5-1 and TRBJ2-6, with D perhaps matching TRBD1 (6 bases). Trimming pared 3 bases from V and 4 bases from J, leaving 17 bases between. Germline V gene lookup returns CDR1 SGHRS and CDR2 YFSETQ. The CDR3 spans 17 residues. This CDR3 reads CASSYALTGTGANVLTF. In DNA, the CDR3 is TGCGCCAGCAGCTACGCACTAACAGGGACCGGGGCCAACGTCCTGACTTTC. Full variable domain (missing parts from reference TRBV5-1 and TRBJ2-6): KAGVTQTPRYLIKTRGQQVTLSCSPISGHRSVSWYQQTPGQGLQFLFEYFSETQRNKGNFPGRFSGRQFSNSRSEMNVSTLELGDSALYLCASSYALTGTGANVLTFGAGSRLTVL.

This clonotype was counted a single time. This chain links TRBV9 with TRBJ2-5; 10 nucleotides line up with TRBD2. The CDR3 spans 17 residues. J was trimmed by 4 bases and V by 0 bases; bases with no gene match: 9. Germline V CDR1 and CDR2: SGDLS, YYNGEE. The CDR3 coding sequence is TGTGCCAGCAGCGTAGGCCTAGCGGGAGAGCGTTTAGAGACCCAGTACTTC. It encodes CASSVGLAGERLETQYF.

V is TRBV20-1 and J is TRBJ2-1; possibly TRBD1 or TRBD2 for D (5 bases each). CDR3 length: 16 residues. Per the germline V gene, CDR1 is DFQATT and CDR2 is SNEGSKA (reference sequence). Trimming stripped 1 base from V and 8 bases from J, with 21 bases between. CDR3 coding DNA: TGCAGTGCTAGAGCCCCAGCGGAGAGGGGACGGGATGAGCAGTTCTTC. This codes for CSARAPAERGRDEQFF.

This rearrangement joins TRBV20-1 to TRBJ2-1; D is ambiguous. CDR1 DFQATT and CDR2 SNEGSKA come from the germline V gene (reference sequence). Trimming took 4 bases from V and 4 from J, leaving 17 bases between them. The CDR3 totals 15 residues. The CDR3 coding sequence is TGCAGTGCTACCCCTTTGGCTAGGCTATACAATGAGCAGTTCTTC. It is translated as CSATPLARLYNEQFF.

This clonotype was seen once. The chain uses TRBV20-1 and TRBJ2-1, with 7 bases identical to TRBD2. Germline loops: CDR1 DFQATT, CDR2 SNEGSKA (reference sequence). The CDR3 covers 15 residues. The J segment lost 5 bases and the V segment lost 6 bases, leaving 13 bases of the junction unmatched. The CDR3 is CSARNPSGADNEQFF. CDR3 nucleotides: TGCAGTGCCCGAAACCCCAGCGGGGCGGACAATGAGCAGTTCTTC.